This T cell receptor (beta chain) was retrieved from a study of patients and donors after allogeneic stem cell transplantation. Trimming left V 0 bases short and J 5 bases short, with 4 bases between. CDR3 length: 12 residues. Germline V CDR1 and CDR2: MNHNS, SASEGT. MiXCR, applied by TCRdb to the RT-PCR reads, yields one record per CDR3 protein. Of about 16,000 distinct CDR3 sequences listed, under 35% are singletons. The sequenced material came from blood, either unsorted or a sorted T cell fraction (not recorded which). The sequence derives from a human donor who was either an allogeneic HSCT recipient or a stem cell or donor lymphocyte infusion donor (not recorded which). It is not recorded whose cells these are; they may come from a transplant donor. This chain uses TRBV6-1 with TRBJ1-1; D is uncertain. The CDR3 nucleotides read TGTGCCAGCAGTGAAGCGGGGACTGAAGCTTTCTTT. Amino acids: CASSEAGTEAFF.